This is a list of T cell receptor beta chains from one sample in a study of blood T cell repertoires in COVID-19. Libraries were prepared by immunoSEQ multiplex PCR; TCRdb keeps only in-frame clonotypes and omits some of them. Here the sample spans fewer than 500,000 clones, more than 80% being singletons. Source material: PBMCs or T cells enriched from blood (not recorded which). The receptors here all came from a young man who had recovered from COVID-19. Both conserved end residues are part of each CDR3. The D gene is left open where the match is weak. Size values are once, few and many counts, or a class for expanded clones, and some rows have none.

J: TRBJ1-5; size: .; V: TRBV19; D: TRBD1; CDR3: CASSSVGQGEGNQPQHF; DNA: TGTGCCAGTAGTAGTGTGGGACAGGGGGAGGGCAATCAGCCCCAGCATTTT
J: TRBJ1-1; size: .; V: TRBV29-1; D: .; CDR3: CSVEKTVSNTEAFF; DNA: TGCAGCGTTGAAAAAACAGTATCGAACACTGAAGCTTTCTTT
J: TRBJ1-5; size: .; V: TRBV3-1/TRBV3-2; D: .; CDR3: CASSQDFRGGGDQPQHF; DNA: TGTGCCAGCAGCCAAGATTTCCGGGGTGGAGGCGATCAGCCCCAGCATTTT
J: TRBJ2-1; size: .; V: TRBV6-4; D: .; CDR3: CASSPNTDWNEQFF; DNA: TGTGCCAGCAGTCCCAACACTGACTGGAATGAGCAGTTCTTC
J: TRBJ1-4; size: .; V: TRBV10-3; D: .; CDR3: CAISDEVVPGKLFF; DNA: TGTGCCATCAGTGACGAGGTCGTGCCGGGAAAACTGTTTTTT
J: TRBJ2-5; size: .; V: TRBV24-1; D: TRBD1; CDR3: CATSDRQGGETQYF; DNA: TGTGCCACCAGTGATCGACAGGGGGGGGAGACCCAGTACTTC
J: TRBJ1-1; size: .; V: TRBV7-2; D: TRBD1; CDR3: CASSLATGVNTEAFF; DNA: TGTGCCAGCAGCTTAGCGACAGGGGTGAACACTGAAGCTTTCTTT
J: TRBJ2-1; size: few; V: TRBV7-9; D: TRBD2; CDR3: CASSLARASGRYNEQFF; DNA: TGTGCCAGCAGCTTAGCGCGGGCTAGCGGGAGGTACAATGAGCAGTTCTTC
J: TRBJ2-1; size: .; V: TRBV2; D: .; CDR3: CAIASRNEQFF; DNA: TGTGCCATCGCTAGCAGGAATGAGCAGTTCTTC
J: TRBJ2-5; size: .; V: TRBV9; D: TRBD1; CDR3: CASSVGDRGETQYF; DNA: TGTGCCAGCAGCGTAGGGGACAGGGGAGAGACCCAGTACTTC
J: TRBJ2-7; size: .; V: TRBV29-1; D: TRBD2; CDR3: CSVARTSGPYEQYF; DNA: TGCAGCGTTGCTAGGACTAGCGGACCCTACGAGCAGTACTTC
J: TRBJ2-1; size: .; V: TRBV24-1; D: TRBD2; CDR3: CATSDSRLAGGPYNEQFF; DNA: TGTGCCACCAGTGATTCCAGACTAGCGGGAGGACCATACAATGAGCAGTTCTTC
J: TRBJ1-5; size: .; V: TRBV6-5; D: TRBD1; CDR3: CASRTGSWNQPQHF; DNA: TGTGCCAGCAGGACAGGGTCCTGGAATCAGCCCCAGCATTTT
J: TRBJ2-1; size: .; V: TRBV19; D: TRBD1; CDR3: CASRPSGTGFNEQFF; DNA: TGTGCCAGCCGCCCCTCCGGGACAGGGTTCAATGAGCAGTTCTTC
J: TRBJ2-7; size: .; V: TRBV18; D: .; CDR3: CASSRQDSYEQYF; DNA: TGTGCCAGCTCAAGACAGGATAGCTACGAGCAGTACTTC
J: TRBJ2-1; size: .; V: TRBV3-1/TRBV3-2; D: .; CDR3: CASSQEGLIRADEQFF; DNA: TGTGCCAGCAGCCAGGAGGGACTGATTCGGGCCGATGAGCAGTTCTTC
J: TRBJ2-2; size: .; V: TRBV7-6; D: .; CDR3: CASSPADTGELFF; DNA: TGTGCCAGCAGCCCAGCGGACACCGGGGAGCTGTTTTTT
J: TRBJ1-6; size: .; V: TRBV6-1; D: TRBD1; CDR3: CASSEYLGGQDSNSPLHF; DNA: TGTGCCAGCAGTGAATACTTAGGGGGACAGGATTCTAATTCACCCCTCCACTTT
J: TRBJ1-2; size: .; V: TRBV3-1/TRBV3-2; D: .; CDR3: CASSLGQPYGYTF; DNA: TGTGCCAGCAGCCTCGGACAGCCCTATGGCTACACCTTC
J: TRBJ2-1; size: .; V: TRBV5-1; D: .; CDR3: CASNAGTPENEQFF; DNA: TGCGCCAGCAACGCCGGGACTCCCGAGAATGAGCAGTTCTTC
J: TRBJ1-5; size: once; V: TRBV24-1; D: TRBD1; CDR3: CATSDNRGHQPQHF; DNA: TGTGCCACCAGTGACAACAGGGGGCACCAGCCCCAGCATTTT
J: TRBJ2-4; size: .; V: TRBV15; D: TRBD2; CDR3: CATSNPGGAGVVQYF; DNA: TGTGCCACCAGCAACCCGGGGGGGGCTGGGGTTGTTCAGTACTTC
J: TRBJ1-2; size: .; V: TRBV5-8; D: .; CDR3: CASSRANYGYTF; DNA: TGTGCCAGCAGCCGGGCTAACTATGGCTACACCTTC
J: TRBJ2-1; size: .; V: TRBV5-1; D: TRBD1; CDR3: CASSPPTGREQFF; DNA: TGCGCCAGCAGCCCACCGACAGGGCGAGAGCAGTTCTTC
J: TRBJ1-2; size: .; V: TRBV4-1; D: TRBD1; CDR3: CASSQGTGLGYTF; DNA: TGCGCCAGCAGCCAAGGGACAGGGCTCGGCTACACCTTC
J: TRBJ2-1; size: .; V: TRBV7-9; D: .; CDR3: CASSLTPNNEQFF; DNA: TGTGCCAGCAGTTTGACTCCCAACAATGAGCAGTTCTTC
J: TRBJ1-2; size: .; V: TRBV9; D: .; CDR3: CASSPGGGTYGYTF; DNA: TGTGCCAGCAGCCCCGGGGGGGGGACTTATGGCTACACCTTC
J: TRBJ1-1; size: .; V: TRBV18; D: TRBD1; CDR3: CASSAYSGTAKVTTEAFF; DNA: TGTGCCAGCTCCGCGTATTCCGGGACAGCGAAAGTGACGACTGAAGCTTTCTTT
J: TRBJ2-1; size: few; V: TRBV7-3; D: TRBD2; CDR3: CASSLISGGPSEQFF; DNA: TGTGCCAGCAGCTTAATTTCGGGAGGGCCCAGTGAGCAGTTCTTC
J: TRBJ2-1; size: .; V: TRBV19; D: .; CDR3: CASSIGVGGTYNEQFF; DNA: TGTGCCAGTAGTATTGGGGTGGGAGGTACCTACAATGAGCAGTTCTTC
J: TRBJ2-5; size: .; V: TRBV18; D: .; CDR3: CASSILPQETQYF; DNA: TGTGCCAGCTCAATTCTTCCGCAAGAGACCCAGTACTTC
J: TRBJ1-2; size: .; V: TRBV10-2; D: .; CDR3: CASSESSANYGYTF; DNA: TGCGCCAGCAGTGAGTCTTCAGCTAACTATGGCTACACCTTC
J: TRBJ1-3; size: .; V: TRBV2; D: .; CDR3: CASRGVPIYF; DNA: TGTGCCAGCAGAGGGGTTCCCATATATTTT
J: TRBJ2-1; size: .; V: TRBV12-5; D: TRBD2; CDR3: CASGLAGAPFLLF; DNA: TGTGCTAGTGGCCTTGCGGGAGCCCCGTTTTTGCTCTTC
J: TRBJ1-1; size: many; V: TRBV14; D: TRBD1; CDR3: CASSLLRGHTEAFF; DNA: TGTGCCAGCAGTCTTCTCAGGGGGCACACTGAAGCTTTCTTT